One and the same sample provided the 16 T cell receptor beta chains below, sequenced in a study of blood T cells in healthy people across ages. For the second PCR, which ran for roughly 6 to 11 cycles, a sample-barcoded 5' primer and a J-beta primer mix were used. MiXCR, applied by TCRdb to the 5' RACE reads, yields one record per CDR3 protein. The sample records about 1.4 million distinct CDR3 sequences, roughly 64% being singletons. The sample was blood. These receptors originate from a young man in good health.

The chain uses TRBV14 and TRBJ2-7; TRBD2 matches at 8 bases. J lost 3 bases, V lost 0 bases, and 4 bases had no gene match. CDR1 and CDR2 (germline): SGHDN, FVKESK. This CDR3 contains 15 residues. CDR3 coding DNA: TGTGCCAGCAGCCAAGAAGTACTAGCGGTCTACGAGCAGTACTTC. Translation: CASSQEVLAVYEQYF.

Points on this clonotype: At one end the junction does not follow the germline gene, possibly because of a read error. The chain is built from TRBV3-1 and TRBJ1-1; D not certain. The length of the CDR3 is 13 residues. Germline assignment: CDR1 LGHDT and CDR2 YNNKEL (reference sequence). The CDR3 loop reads CTSSQARNTEAFF. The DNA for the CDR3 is TGTACCAGCAGCCAAGCAAGGAACACTGAAGCTTTCTTT. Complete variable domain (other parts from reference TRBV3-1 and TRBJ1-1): DTAVSQTPKYLVTQMGNDKSIKCEQNLGHDTMYWYKQDSKKFLKIMFSYNNKELIINETVPNRFSPKSPDKAHLNLHINSLELGDSAVYFCTSSQARNTEAFFGQGTRLTVV.

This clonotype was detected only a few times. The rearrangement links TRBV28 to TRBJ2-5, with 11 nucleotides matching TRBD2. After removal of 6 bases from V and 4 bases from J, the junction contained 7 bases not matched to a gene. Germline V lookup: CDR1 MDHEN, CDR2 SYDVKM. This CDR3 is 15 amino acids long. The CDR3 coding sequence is TGTGCCAGCAGCCAACTAGCGGGGGCTATAGAGACCCAGTACTTC. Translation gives CASSQLAGAIETQYF.

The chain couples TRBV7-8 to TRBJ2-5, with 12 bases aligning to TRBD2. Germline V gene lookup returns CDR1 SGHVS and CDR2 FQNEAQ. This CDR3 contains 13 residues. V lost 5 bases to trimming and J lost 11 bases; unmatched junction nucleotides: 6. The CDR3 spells CASSRLAGGEQYF. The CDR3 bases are TGTGCCAGCAGCCGCCTAGCGGGAGGGGAGCAGTACTTC.

The CDR3 region has the DNA TGTGCCAGCAGCTTAGAGGAGGTGGAGCAGTTCTTC. Protein: CASSLEEVEQFF. The chain links TRBV7-2 to TRBJ2-1; perhaps TRBD2 as D (5 bases). Germline loops: CDR1 SGHTA, CDR2 FQGNSA. The CDR3 sequence is 12 residues long. V shed 1 base and J shed 10 bases, with 8 bases lying between them.

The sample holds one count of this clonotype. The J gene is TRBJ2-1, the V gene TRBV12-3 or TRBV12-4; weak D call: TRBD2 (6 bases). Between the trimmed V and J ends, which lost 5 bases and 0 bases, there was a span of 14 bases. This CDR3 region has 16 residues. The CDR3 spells CASSVGTQSSYNEQFF. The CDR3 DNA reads TGTGCCAGCAGTGTTGGGACTCAAAGCTCCTACAATGAGCAGTTCTTC.

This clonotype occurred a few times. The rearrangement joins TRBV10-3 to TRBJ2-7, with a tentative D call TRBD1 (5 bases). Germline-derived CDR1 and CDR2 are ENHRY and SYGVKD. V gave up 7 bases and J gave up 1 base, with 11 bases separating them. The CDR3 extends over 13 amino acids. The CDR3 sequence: CAITPTESYEQYF. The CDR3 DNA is TGTGCCATCACTCCGACAGAGTCCTACGAGCAGTACTTC.

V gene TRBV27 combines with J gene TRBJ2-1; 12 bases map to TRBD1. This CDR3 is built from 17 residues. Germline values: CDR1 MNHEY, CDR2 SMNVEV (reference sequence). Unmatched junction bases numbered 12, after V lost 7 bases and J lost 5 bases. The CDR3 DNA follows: TGTGCCAGCACTCAGCTAGGGACAGGGGGCCCTAACAATGAGCAGTTCTTC. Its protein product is CASTQLGTGGPNNEQFF.

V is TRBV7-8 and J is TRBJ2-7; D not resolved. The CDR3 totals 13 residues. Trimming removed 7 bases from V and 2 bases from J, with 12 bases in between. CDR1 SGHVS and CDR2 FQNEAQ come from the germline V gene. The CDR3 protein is CASTAVDTYEQYF. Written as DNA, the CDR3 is TGTGCCAGCACCGCGGTGGATACCTACGAGCAGTACTTC.

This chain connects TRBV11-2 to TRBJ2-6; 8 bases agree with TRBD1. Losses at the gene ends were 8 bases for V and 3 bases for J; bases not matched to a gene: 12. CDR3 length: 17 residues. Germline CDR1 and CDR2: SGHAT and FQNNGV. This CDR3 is CASDTGGIRDGANVLTF. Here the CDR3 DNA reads TGTGCCAGCGATACAGGGGGGATCAGGGATGGGGCCAACGTCCTGACTTTC.

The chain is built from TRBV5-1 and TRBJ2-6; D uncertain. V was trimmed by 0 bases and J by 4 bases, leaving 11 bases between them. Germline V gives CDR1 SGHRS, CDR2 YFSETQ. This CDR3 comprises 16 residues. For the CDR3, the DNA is TGCGCCAGCAGCTTGGTTTTCGGGCCGGGGGCCAACGTCCTGACTTTC. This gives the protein CASSLVFGPGANVLTF.

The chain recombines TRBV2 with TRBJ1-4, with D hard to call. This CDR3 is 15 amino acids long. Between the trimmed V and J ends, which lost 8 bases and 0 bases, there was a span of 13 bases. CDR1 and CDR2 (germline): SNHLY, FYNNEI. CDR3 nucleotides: TGTGCCAGCCCCCGACGGAGCGCAACTAATGAAAAACTGTTTTTT. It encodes CASPRRSATNEKLFF.

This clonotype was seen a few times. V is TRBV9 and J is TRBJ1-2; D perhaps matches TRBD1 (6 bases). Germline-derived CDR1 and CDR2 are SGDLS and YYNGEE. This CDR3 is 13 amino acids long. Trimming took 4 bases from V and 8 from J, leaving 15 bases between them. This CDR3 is CASSLQTGLGYTF. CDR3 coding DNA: TGTGCCAGCAGCCTTCAGACAGGATTGGGCTACACCTTC.

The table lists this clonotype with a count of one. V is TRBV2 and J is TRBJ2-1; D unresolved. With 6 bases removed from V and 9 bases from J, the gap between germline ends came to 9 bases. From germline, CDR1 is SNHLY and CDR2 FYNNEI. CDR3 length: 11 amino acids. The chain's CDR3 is CASRVEVEQFF. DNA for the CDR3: TGTGCCAGCAGGGTAGAGGTTGAGCAGTTCTTC. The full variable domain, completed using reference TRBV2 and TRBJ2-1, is EPEVTQTPSHQVTQMGQEVILRCVPISNHLYFYWYRQILGQKVEFLVSFYNNEISEKSEIFDDQFSVERPDGSNFTLKIRSTKLEDSAMYFCASRVEVEQFFGPGTRLTVL.

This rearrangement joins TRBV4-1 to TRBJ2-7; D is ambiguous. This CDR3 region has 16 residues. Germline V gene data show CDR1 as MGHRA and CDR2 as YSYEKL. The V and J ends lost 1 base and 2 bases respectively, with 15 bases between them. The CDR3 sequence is CASSQARVKPTYEQYF. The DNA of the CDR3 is TGCGCCAGCAGCCAAGCCCGAGTAAAGCCTACCTACGAGCAGTACTTC.

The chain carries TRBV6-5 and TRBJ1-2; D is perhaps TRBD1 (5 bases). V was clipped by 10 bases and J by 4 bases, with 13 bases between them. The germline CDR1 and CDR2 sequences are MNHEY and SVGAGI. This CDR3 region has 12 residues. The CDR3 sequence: CATAGGSYGYTF. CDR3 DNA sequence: TGTGCCACCGCGGGGGGGAGCTATGGCTACACCTTC.